These 29 T cell receptor beta chains came from one sample sequenced in a study of blood T cell repertoires in COVID-19. Generated by immunoSEQ multiplex PCR, the TCRdb table keeps only in-frame clones and is missing some. The table lists 150,000 to 200,000 clones, approximately 90% of them singletons, with 3.5% to 4.5% in the top ten. Specimen: peripheral blood. The origin of the receptors is a man aged 18 to 30 with active or convalescent COVID-19.

The CDR3 region has the DNA TGTGCCAGCTCACCGGAAAGCGGGGGTAACAAAGAGACCCAGTACTTC. It encodes CASSPESGGNKETQYF. The V call is TRBV18, the J call TRBJ2-5; 8 nucleotides line up with TRBD2. The trim removed 3 bases at V and 3 bases at J, leaving 9 bases unmatched. Germline V lookup: CDR1 KGHSH, CDR2 LQKENI. The CDR3 runs 16 residues.

In DNA form, the CDR3 reads TGTGCCAGCAGCGCAGAGGGACTAGCCTACAATGAGCAGTTCTTC. This translates into CASSAEGLAYNEQFF. This chain uses TRBV7-2 with TRBJ2-1, with 8 bases matching TRBD2. V was pared by 5 bases and J by 2 bases, with 5 bases of the junction left unmatched. The CDR3 has 15 amino acids. Per germline, CDR1 SGHTA and CDR2 FQGNSA.

This clone was found once. The chain combines TRBV14 with TRBJ1-2, with a tentative D call TRBD1 (6 bases). Germline V gene data show CDR1 as SGHDN and CDR2 as FVKESK. CDR3 length: 16 amino acids. The germline V and J ends were trimmed by 1 base and 4 bases, with 16 bases remaining between them. CDR3 sequence: CASSQGPTGHGYGYTF. The CDR3 bases are TGTGCCAGCAGCCAAGGACCTACAGGGCACGGCTATGGCTACACCTTC.

This chain connects TRBV24-1 to TRBJ1-2; 9 nucleotides agree with TRBD1. Germline CDR1 KGHDR, CDR2 SFDVKD. CDR3 length equals 15 residues. V lost 3 bases to trimming and J lost 6 bases; unmatched junction nucleotides: 7. The CDR3 sequence is CATSDPGTGYHGYTF. In DNA form, the CDR3 reads TGTGCCACCAGTGATCCGGGGACAGGGTATCATGGCTACACCTTC.

The chain carries TRBV11-3 and TRBJ2-6; no reliable D call. The CDR3 consists of 15 residues. Trimming pared 3 bases from V and 2 bases from J, leaving 8 bases between. Germline V gives CDR1 SGHNT, CDR2 YENEEA. The CDR3 sequence: CASSLRQAGANVLTF. CDR3 in DNA: TGTGCCAGCAGCTTGCGCCAGGCTGGGGCCAACGTCCTGACTTTC.

V is TRBV6-4 and J is TRBJ2-4, with 8 bases matching TRBD1. The CDR3 is made up of 13 amino acids. Germline V lookup: CDR1 MRHNA, CDR2 SNTAGT. The junction had 1 base not matched to a gene; V was cut back by 4 bases and J by 5 bases. This chain's CDR3 is CASSVTGENIQYF. Here the CDR3 DNA reads TGTGCCAGCAGTGTGACAGGGGAAAACATTCAGTACTTC.

The chain couples TRBV7-6 to TRBJ2-3, with TRBD2 matching over 10 bases. CDR1 SGHVS and CDR2 FNYEAQ come from the germline V gene. The CDR3 runs 16 residues. Germline trimming cut 3 bases from V and 0 bases from J; bases unmatched to any gene: 3. CDR3 nucleotide sequence: TGTGCCAGCAGCTTTTCGACTAGCGGGAGCACAGATACGCAGTATTTT. Its translation is CASSFSTSGSTDTQYF. Full variable domain (missing parts from reference TRBV7-6 and TRBJ2-3): GAGVSQSPRYKVTKRGQDVALRCDPISGHVSLYWYRQALGQGPEFLTYFNYEAQQDKSGLPNDRFSAERPEGSISTLTIQRTEQRDSAMYRCASSFSTSGSTDTQYFGPGTRLTVL.

The J gene is TRBJ2-1, the V gene TRBV19; D is possibly TRBD2 (6 bases). Deletions cut 0 bases from V and 5 bases from J, with 17 bases between. The CDR3 sequence is 17 residues long. Per the germline V gene, CDR1 is LNHDA and CDR2 is SQIVND (reference sequence). This CDR3 reads CASSIDPGKDYNNEQFF. CDR3 bases: TGTGCCAGTAGTATAGATCCGGGAAAGGACTATAACAATGAGCAGTTCTTC.

This clone was recorded once. The V and J genes are TRBV5-1 and TRBJ2-2; a weak D match, TRBD2 (7 bases). CDR1 SGHRS and CDR2 YFSETQ come from the germline V gene. Deletions cut 7 bases from V and 1 base from J, with 14 bases between. The CDR3 runs to 15 residues. Written as DNA, the CDR3 is TGCGCCAGCCGCTACGGGGGGCAGAACACCGGGGAGCTGTTTTTT. This codes for CASRYGGQNTGELFF.

J is TRBJ1-6 and V is TRBV19; the D is unclear. The ends were cut back, 2 bases at V and 8 bases at J, with 7 bases in the middle. Germline V gene data show CDR1 as LNHDA and CDR2 as SQIVND (reference sequence). This CDR3 is 13 amino acids long. Written as DNA, the CDR3 is TGTGCCAGTAGTATACAGGCCCATTCACCCCTCCACTTT. It codes for CASSIQAHSPLHF.

The DNA of the CDR3 is TGTGCCAGCAGCTTATCCCTCCGGGGGACTGGAAACACCATATATTTT. Residues: CASSLSLRGTGNTIYF. This sequence joins TRBV13 and TRBJ1-3; a possible D gene is TRBD1 (5 bases). CDR1 and CDR2 from the germline V gene are PRHDT and FYEKMQ (reference sequence). CDR3 size: 16 residues. Trimming took 2 bases from V and 2 from J, leaving 13 bases between them.

The rearrangement links TRBV11-3 to TRBJ2-2; TRBD1 agrees at 7 bases. There are 15 residues in the CDR3. Looked up from germline, CDR1 is SGHNT and CDR2 is YENEEA. V lost 5 bases and J lost 2; bases outside the gene matches: 5. CDR3 sequence: CASSPGQVNTGELFF. In DNA, the CDR3 is TGTGCCAGCAGCCCCGGACAGGTTAACACCGGGGAGCTGTTTTTT.

The chain has TRBV2 and TRBJ1-3, with TRBD1 matching over 8 bases. The CDR3 is 14 amino acids. The ends lost 4 bases at V and 4 bases at J; junction bases unmatched: 3. Per germline, CDR1 SNHLY and CDR2 FYNNEI. This CDR3 reads CASSGTGGGNTIYF. The CDR3 nucleotides read TGTGCCAGCAGTGGAACAGGGGGAGGAAACACCATATATTTT.

The chain couples TRBV24-1 to TRBJ2-2; TRBD1 matches at 7 bases. The CDR3 is made up of 17 amino acids. Unmatched junction bases numbered 7, after V lost 3 bases and J lost 1 base. Germline V lookup: CDR1 KGHDR, CDR2 SFDVKD. Here the CDR3 DNA reads TGTGCCACCAGTGATGGTCGACAGGGACGGAACACCGGGGAGCTGTTTTTT. Translation: CATSDGRQGRNTGELFF.

This chain uses TRBV6-5 with TRBJ1-2, with 10 bases that match TRBD1. This CDR3 is built from 15 residues. The trim removed 5 bases at V and 4 bases at J, leaving 7 bases unmatched. The germline V gene encodes CDR1 MNHEY and CDR2 SVGAGI. The CDR3 sequence is CASSTPTGGGYGYTF. The CDR3 bases are TGTGCCAGCAGTACCCCGACAGGGGGCGGCTATGGCTACACCTTC.

CDR3 amino acids: CASSPGQMAYNEQFF. The CDR3 DNA sequence: TGTGCCAGTTCCCCGGGACAGATGGCTTACAATGAGCAGTTCTTC. This chain connects TRBV19 to TRBJ2-1; TRBD1 matches at 7 bases. The trim removed 8 bases at V and 4 bases at J, leaving 11 bases unmatched. Germline V gene sequence: CDR1 LNHDA, CDR2 SQIVND (reference sequence). The CDR3 sequence is 15 residues long.

The chain uses TRBV7-9 and TRBJ1-1; tentative D call: TRBD1 (5 bases). The CDR3 totals 13 residues. V dropped 2 bases and J dropped 6 bases, with 10 bases sitting between them. Germline CDR1 SEHNR, CDR2 FQNEAQ (reference sequence). The CDR3 nucleotides are TGTGCCAGCAGCTTACAGGGACTCTCTGAAGCTTTCTTT. It yields the protein CASSLQGLSEAFF.

The chain carries TRBV19 and TRBJ1-1; tentatively, D is TRBD1 (5 bases). The CDR3 is made up of 14 amino acids. V lost 6 bases, J lost 0 bases, and 11 bases lay in between. In germline, CDR1 is LNHDA, CDR2 SQIVND (reference sequence). CDR3 sequence: CASSSRAMNTEAFF. DNA for the CDR3: TGTGCCAGTAGCTCCAGGGCTATGAACACTGAAGCTTTCTTT.

V usage is TRBV12-2 and J usage is TRBJ2-7; the table assigns TRBD1, which was not confirmed against the DNA. TRBV12-2 is flagged as a pseudogene. The CDR3 covers 13 residues. The DNA for the CDR3 is TGTGCAAGTCGCCCCCGACAGGTCTACGAGCAGTACGTC. Translating gives CASRPRQVYEQYV.

This clone was observed a single time. This sequence joins TRBV3-1 (or the pseudogene TRBV3-2) and TRBJ2-1, with 12 bases matching TRBD2. CDR3 size: 17 residues. Trimming removed 0 bases from V and 6 bases from J; junction bases left unmatched: 6. The germline CDR1 and CDR2 sequences are LGHDT and YNNKEL (reference sequence). The CDR3 bases are TGTGCCAGCAGCCAAGACCCTAGCGGGGGGGTCTCCAATGAGCAGTTCTTC. This sequence encodes CASSQDPSGGVSNEQFF.

The chain is built from TRBV9 and TRBJ2-2, with 10 nucleotides matching TRBD2. Trimming cost V 0 bases and J 4 bases; bases outside gene matches: 6. The CDR3 spans 17 residues. In germline, CDR1 is SGDLS, CDR2 YYNGEE. CDR3 loop: CASSVGSGRAGTGELFF. CDR3 sequence (DNA): TGTGCCAGCAGCGTAGGAAGCGGGAGGGCGGGCACCGGGGAGCTGTTTTTT.

CDR3 nucleotides: TGTGCCAGCAGCTTGGCTCAGGGTTCGGTCCGTGAAAAACTGTTTTTT. This codes for CASSLAQGSVREKLFF. The rearrangement uses TRBV5-4 and TRBJ1-4; possibly TRBD1 for D (5 bases). The CDR3 contains 16 residues. The germline V and J ends were trimmed by 0 bases and 7 bases, with 16 bases remaining between them. The germline V gene has CDR1 SGHNT and CDR2 YYREEE (reference sequence).

This clone appeared once. J is TRBJ1-3 and V is TRBV19; D unresolved. CDR3 length: 17 residues. Trimming pared 5 bases from V and 0 bases from J, leaving 17 bases between. From germline, CDR1 is LNHDA and CDR2 SQIVND (reference sequence). CDR3 DNA: TGTGCCAGTAGTCAAATGGGAGTTTTTATCTCTGGAAACACCATATATTTT. It encodes CASSQMGVFISGNTIYF.

CDR3 region: CASSHRQGLVYEQYF. The CDR3 nucleotides read TGCGCCAGCAGCCATAGACAGGGTTTGGTCTACGAGCAGTACTTC. The chain recombines TRBV4-1 with TRBJ2-7; 7 nucleotides match TRBD1. V shed 3 bases, J shed 3 bases, and the junction held 8 bases outside the gene matches. The CDR3 sequence is 15 residues long. In germline, CDR1 is MGHRA, CDR2 YSYEKL.

This clone occurred many times. Written as DNA, the CDR3 is TGTGCCAGCACCCCATACCCGACAGATTACGAGCAGTACTTC. This codes for CASTPYPTDYEQYF. The chain couples TRBV7-3 to TRBJ2-7, with D maybe TRBD1 (5 bases). The CDR3 contains 14 residues. The V and J ends lost 7 bases and 4 bases respectively, with 17 bases between them. The V gene's germline CDR1 is SGHTA and CDR2 FQGTGA. The whole variable domain, filled in from reference TRBV7-3 and TRBJ2-7, reads GAGVSQTPSNKVTEKGKYVELRCDPISGHTALYWYRQSLGQGPEFLIYFQGTGAADDSGLPNDRFFAVRPEGSVSTLKIQRTERGDSAVYLCASTPYPTDYEQYFGPGTRLTVT.

The chain couples TRBV6-6 to TRBJ1-1, with D possibly being TRBD1 (5 bases). CDR1 and CDR2 from the germline V gene are MNHNY and SVGAGI (reference sequence). The CDR3 sequence is 15 residues long. Deletions cut 8 bases from V and 0 bases from J, with 16 bases between. The CDR3 DNA is TGTGCCAGCGGGGCGATCACAACACTGAACACTGAAGCTTTCTTT. Amino acids: CASGAITTLNTEAFF.

The chain carries TRBV2 and TRBJ1-1, with TRBD1 matching 9 bases. The junction had 12 bases not matched to a gene; V was cut back by 3 bases and J by 10 bases. Germline values: CDR1 SNHLY, CDR2 FYNNEI. There are 15 residues in the CDR3. CDR3 residues: CASSDFTGGVGAAFF. The CDR3, as DNA: TGTGCCAGCAGTGACTTTACAGGGGGCGTAGGTGCAGCTTTCTTT. Full variable domain (missing parts from reference TRBV2 and TRBJ1-1): EPEVTQTPSHQVTQMGQEVILRCVPISNHLYFYWYRQILGQKVEFLVSFYNNEISEKSEIFDDQFSVERPDGSNFTLKIRSTKLEDSAMYFCASSDFTGGVGAAFFGQGTRLTVV.

J is TRBJ2-7 and V is TRBV6-4; D might be TRBD1 (6 bases). This CDR3 has 15 amino acids. V lost 4 bases, J lost 2 bases, and 15 bases lay in between. CDR1 is MRHNA, CDR2 SNTAGT, per germline. The CDR3 sequence: CASSGPLDRPYEQYV. CDR3 sequence (DNA): TGTGCCAGCAGTGGTCCCCTCGACAGGCCCTACGAGCAGTACGTC.

On this clone itself: The junction departs from germline at one end; a sequencing error may be responsible. This chain joins TRBV6-1 and TRBJ2-1, with 8 bases that match TRBD2. The length of the CDR3 is 15 residues. CDR1 and CDR2 from the germline V gene are MNHNS and SASEGT. The DNA of the CDR3 is TGTGCCAGCAGCGAAGGGGCGGGAGGCCACAATGAGCAGTTCTTC. Encoded protein: CASSEGAGGHNEQFF.